The present entry profiles one T cell receptor beta chain with its context. Its antigen is still unknown. This record belongs to a study of T-cell reconstitution after alpha-beta-depleted transplantation in children. The study, taken as a whole, reports: The origin of alpha-beta T cells about two months after transplant was reportedly several hundred expanded graft clones. Once a year had passed after transplant, T-cell counts and diversity came mostly from newly produced T cells.

Germline-derived CDR1 and CDR2 are LNHNV and YYDKDF (reference sequence). CDR3 length equals 14 residues. The V end lost 5 bases, the J end lost 2 bases, and 7 bases lay between the germline ends. Researchers prepared the TCRbeta library using unique molecular identifiers, the study reports. TCRdb recomputed calls from the PCR reads with MiXCR, one row per CDR3 protein. The sample has hundreds of thousands of distinct CDR3 sequences; around 13% are singletons. The rearrangement joins TRBV15 to TRBJ2-6; no clear D. The sample consisted of PBMCs, taken before TCRalphabeta/CD19-depleted stem cell transplant. The sequence came from a girl between 2 and 10 years old with congenital amegakaryocytic thrombocytopenia, due to receive a stem cell transplant. The CDR3 DNA is TGTGCCACCAGCTCCCGTACTGGGGCCAACGTCCTGACTTTC. Protein product: CATSSRTGANVLTF.